What follows is one TCR beta chain and its context. This record belongs to a study of cytomegalovirus exposure and HLA in healthy donors. The germline gives CDR1 SGDLS, CDR2 YYNGEE. Trimming at V came to 3 bases and at J to 3 bases, leaving 11 bases not matched to a gene. This CDR3 has 16 amino acids. The PCR made use of 60 Vbeta and 13 Jbeta primers. Assay: immunoSEQ multiplex PCR; the TCRdb copy retains only in-frame clones and omits some. The table lists 60,000 to 100,000 clones, with about 4.6% in the top ten. The sequence came from a man aged 25-40 years in good health and CMV-seronegative. The chain couples TRBV9 to TRBJ2-7; 8 bases match TRBD2. The sequencing input was PBMCs. The DNA of the CDR3 is TGTGCCAGCAGCGGTGGGTGGAATAGCGGGGTCTACGAGCAGTACTTC. It translates to CASSGGWNSGVYEQYF.